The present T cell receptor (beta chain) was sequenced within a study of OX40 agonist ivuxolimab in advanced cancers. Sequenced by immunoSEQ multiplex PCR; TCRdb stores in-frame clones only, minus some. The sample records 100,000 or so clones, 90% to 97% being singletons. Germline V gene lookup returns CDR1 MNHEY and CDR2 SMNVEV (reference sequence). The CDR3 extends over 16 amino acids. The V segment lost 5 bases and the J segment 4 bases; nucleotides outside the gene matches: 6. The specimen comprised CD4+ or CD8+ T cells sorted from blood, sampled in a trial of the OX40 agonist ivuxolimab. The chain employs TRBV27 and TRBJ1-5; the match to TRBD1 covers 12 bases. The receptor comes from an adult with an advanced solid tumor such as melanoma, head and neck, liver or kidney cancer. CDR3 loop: CASSPRGQGANQPQHF. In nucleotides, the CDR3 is TGTGCCAGCAGTCCAAGGGGACAGGGGGCAAATCAGCCCCAGCATTTT.